Listed here are 23 T cell receptor beta chains from one sample, sequenced in a study of CD8 T cells in Susac syndrome. Reverse transcription of about 0.45 to 1 ug RNA was performed with random hexamers. TCRdb reanalysed the immunoSEQ multiplex PCR reads using MiXCR and keeps one entry per CDR3 protein. The sample lists approximately 170,000 distinct CDR3 sequences, 85% to 95% occurring once. The sequenced sample was CD4+ T cells from PBMCs. These receptors originate from a human donor in good health.

This chain connects TRBV20-1 to TRBJ2-5; D remains unclear. Deletions cut 0 bases from V and 4 bases from J, with 6 bases between. The CDR3 consists of 12 residues. Germline CDR1 is DFQATT and CDR2 is SNEGSKA (reference sequence). The CDR3 bases are TGCAGTGCTAGAGATATCACAGAGACCCAGTACTTC. It is translated as CSARDITETQYF.

The CDR3 bases are TGTGCCAGCAGCTTAGTACAGGACGGAGAGACCCAGTACTTC. Translating it yields CASSLVQDGETQYF. The gene calls are TRBV7-2 and TRBJ2-5; weak D call: TRBD1 (5 bases). Germline-derived CDR1 and CDR2 are SGHTA and FQGNSA. Trimming stripped 1 base from V and 4 bases from J, with 10 bases between. This CDR3 is built from 14 residues. The full variable domain, its missing parts supplied by reference TRBV7-2 and TRBJ2-5, is GAGVSQSPSNKVTEKGKDVELRCDPISGHTALYWYRQSLGQGLEFLIYFQGNSAPDKSGLPSDRFSAERTGGSVSTLTIQRTQQEDSAVYLCASSLVQDGETQYFGPGTRLLVL.

The V and J genes are TRBV6-1 and TRBJ1-5; no firm D call. The CDR3 extends over 17 amino acids. The germline gives CDR1 MNHNS, CDR2 SASEGT. With 8 bases removed from V and 2 bases from J, the gap between germline ends came to 22 bases. CDR3 sequence (DNA): TGTGCCAGCTCAAAGTCGGCGGAGGGTGTACGCAATCAGCCCCAGCATTTT. Amino acid sequence: CASSKSAEGVRNQPQHF.

The gene calls are TRBV30 and TRBJ1-6; the match to TRBD1 covers 7 bases. Germline-derived CDR1 and CDR2 are GTSNPN and SVGIG (reference sequence). The CDR3 consists of 14 residues. V shed 0 bases and J 10 bases; nucleotides not matched to a gene: 6. CDR3 DNA: TGTGCCTGGAGTGTATACAGGGGCGGCTCACCCCTCCACTTT. This gives the protein CAWSVYRGGSPLHF.

The chain couples TRBV30 to TRBJ1-4; 8 bases align to TRBD1. Unmatched junction bases numbered 9, after V lost 5 bases and J lost 7 bases. This CDR3 contains 14 residues. Germline values: CDR1 GTSNPN, CDR2 SVGIG (reference sequence). CDR3 DNA sequence: TGTGCCTGGGGAAAGACAGGGGCAAGTGAAAAACTGTTTTTT. It translates to CAWGKTGASEKLFF.

The chain joins TRBV2 to TRBJ2-5, with D perhaps TRBD2 (6 bases). The CDR3 spans 14 residues. In germline, CDR1 is SNHLY, CDR2 FYNNEI. The ends were cut back, 6 bases at V and 1 base at J, with 12 bases in the middle. CDR3: CASRPVGGQETQYF. Written as DNA, the CDR3 is TGTGCCAGCAGGCCAGTCGGGGGCCAAGAGACCCAGTACTTC.

This chain links TRBV29-1 with TRBJ1-1, with 9 bases matching TRBD1. The V gene's germline CDR1 is SQVTM and CDR2 ANQGSEA. The CDR3 has 11 residues. V was clipped by 7 bases and J by 11 bases; unmatched bases: 8. The CDR3 spells CSAGQGTGAFF. The CDR3 DNA sequence: TGCAGCGCTGGGCAGGGGACAGGGGCTTTCTTT.

As concerns this clonotype: A junction end diverges from the germline sequence, so it may reflect a read error. The chain has TRBV20-1 and TRBJ1-4; unclear D gene. The CDR3 spans 13 residues. Per germline, CDR1 DFQATT and CDR2 SNEGSKA (reference sequence). CDR3 nucleotides: TGCAGTACTAGCGGGAAGGGAGGTGAAAAACTGTTTTTT. Protein: CSTSGKGGEKLFF.

This sequence joins TRBV7-9 and TRBJ2-5, with TRBD1 matching 7 bases. The length of the CDR3 is 14 residues. Germline CDR1 and CDR2: SEHNR and FQNEAQ (reference sequence). V dropped 5 bases and J dropped 5; count of bases not matched to a gene: 8. In DNA, the CDR3 is TGTGCCAGCAGCACCCATACAGGGGAGGAGACCCAGTACTTC. Amino acids: CASSTHTGEETQYF. The whole variable domain, filled in from reference TRBV7-9 and TRBJ2-5, reads DTGVSQNPRHKITKRGQNVTFRCDPISEHNRLYWYRQTLGQGPEFLTYFQNEAQLEKSRLLSDRFSAERPKGSFSTLEIQRTEQGDSAMYLCASSTHTGEETQYFGPGTRLLVL.

The gene calls are TRBV29-1 and TRBJ2-1; D gene uncertain. The CDR3 loop spans 14 amino acids. V was pared by 3 bases and J by 2 bases, with 11 bases between. The V gene's germline CDR1 is SQVTM and CDR2 ANQGSEA. The CDR3 is CSVEAGATYNEQFF. In DNA, the CDR3 is TGCAGCGTTGAGGCCGGTGCTACCTACAATGAGCAGTTCTTC.

Here the CDR3 DNA reads TGTGCCAGCAGTAAAACAGGGGACGAGACCCAGTACTTC. Protein sequence: CASSKTGDETQYF. This chain uses TRBV5-6 with TRBJ2-5; 7 bases agree with TRBD1. With V trimmed by 5 bases and J by 5 bases, 6 bases remained unmatched. The CDR3 runs to 13 residues. The germline V gene has CDR1 SGHDT and CDR2 YYEEEE.

This chain links TRBV28 with TRBJ2-7, with 7 bases matching TRBD1. V was pared by 6 bases and J by 3 bases, with 5 bases of the junction left unmatched. The CDR3 loop spans 13 amino acids. The germline CDR1 and CDR2 sequences are MDHEN and SYDVKM. CDR3 amino acids: CASRGPGGYEQYF. In DNA form, the CDR3 reads TGTGCCAGCAGGGGACCAGGGGGCTACGAGCAGTACTTC.

The chain employs TRBV7-9 and TRBJ2-7; TRBD2 matches 12 bases. The trim removed 1 base at V and 6 bases at J, leaving 10 bases unmatched. Looked up from germline, CDR1 is SEHNR and CDR2 is FQNEAQ (reference sequence). This CDR3 is 17 amino acids long. CDR3 nucleotides: TGTGCCAGCAGCTTAGAGGTCTCTAGCGGGGGGGAAGTCGAGCAGTACTTC. Translating gives CASSLEVSSGGEVEQYF.

In nucleotides, the CDR3 is TGTGCCAGCAGCTCCATCGGGACACCTAGTGAAGCTTTCTTT. This codes for CASSSIGTPSEAFF. This rearrangement joins TRBV7-2 to TRBJ1-1; tentative D call: TRBD1 (6 bases). V lost 4 bases and J lost 7, with 16 bases in between. From germline, CDR1 is SGHTA and CDR2 FQGNSA. The CDR3 loop spans 14 amino acids.

The rearrangement joins TRBV6-5 to TRBJ2-6, with TRBD1 identical over 9 bases. This CDR3 comprises 18 residues. The V gene end was trimmed by 2 bases and the J gene end by 0 bases; junction bases not matched to a gene: 5. The V gene's germline CDR1 is MNHEY and CDR2 SVGAGI. The CDR3 region has the DNA TGTGCCAGCAGTTACAGGGGACAGGGAGACTCTGGGGCCAACGTCCTGACTTTC. Its protein product is CASSYRGQGDSGANVLTF.

This clonotype was seen a few times. The chain employs TRBV7-8 and TRBJ2-7, with D possibly called TRBD1 or TRBD2 (5 bases each). The CDR3 runs to 13 residues. Trimming removed 5 bases from V and 3 bases from J, with 11 bases in between. Germline V gene sequence: CDR1 SGHVS, CDR2 FQNEAQ. Here the CDR3 reads CASSTSGRYEQYF. CDR3 sequence (DNA): TGTGCCAGCAGCACATCGGGGCGCTACGAGCAGTACTTC.

This clonotype was detected only once. The chain couples TRBV5-1 to TRBJ2-1, with no clear D. This CDR3 comprises 15 residues. V lost 0 bases and J lost 5, with 12 bases in between. Germline-derived CDR1 and CDR2 are SGHRS and YFSETQ. This chain's CDR3 is CASSLAPAGHNEQFF. The DNA of the CDR3 is TGCGCCAGCAGCTTGGCCCCGGCAGGTCACAATGAGCAGTTCTTC.

The chain has TRBV19 and TRBJ1-2, with D unclear. V was shortened by 7 bases and J by 1 base, with 7 bases between the two germline ends. In germline, CDR1 is LNHDA, CDR2 SQIVND (reference sequence). The CDR3 is made up of 12 amino acids. The CDR3 sequence is CASTPSNYGYTF. The DNA for the CDR3 is TGTGCCAGTACCCCCAGTAACTATGGCTACACCTTC.

The rearrangement links TRBV5-1 to TRBJ2-1; D is tentatively TRBD1 or TRBD2 (5 bases each). Trimming left V 1 base short and J 8 bases short, with 13 bases between. Germline V lookup: CDR1 SGHRS, CDR2 YFSETQ. This CDR3 is 14 amino acids long. The CDR3 DNA is TGCGCCAGCAGCTTGTCGACTATAGGGGATGAGCAGTTCTTC. Residues: CASSLSTIGDEQFF.

This chain uses TRBV7-2 with TRBJ1-5; 8 bases map to TRBD1. The J segment lost 0 bases and the V segment lost 5 bases, leaving 3 bases of the junction unmatched. CDR1 and CDR2 from the germline V gene are SGHTA and FQGNSA. The CDR3 extends over 15 amino acids. The CDR3: CASSVQGASNQPQHF. The CDR3, as DNA: TGTGCCAGCAGCGTGCAGGGGGCTAGCAATCAGCCCCAGCATTTT.

This clonotype showed up just a few times. The chain recombines TRBV19 with TRBJ2-1; no reliable D call. Trimming left V 5 bases short and J 1 base short, with 9 bases between. The CDR3 has 14 amino acids. Germline V CDR1 and CDR2: LNHDA, SQIVND (reference sequence). CDR3 DNA: TGTGCCAGTAGTCAAGGCGGTTCCTACAATGAGCAGTTCTTC. This sequence encodes CASSQGGSYNEQFF. Full variable domain (missing parts from reference TRBV19 and TRBJ2-1): DGGITQSPKYLFRKEGQNVTLSCEQNLNHDAMYWYRQDPGQGLRLIYYSQIVNDFQKGDIAEGYSVSREKKESFPLTVTSAQKNPTAFYLCASSQGGSYNEQFFGPGTRLTVL.

The chain combines TRBV4-2 with TRBJ2-2, with D possibly TRBD2 on 5 matching bases. V gave up 3 bases and J gave up 9 bases, with 17 bases separating them. The CDR3 spans 15 residues. From germline, CDR1 is LGHNA and CDR2 YNFKEQ. The CDR3 protein is CASSHLWGETRELFF. CDR3 DNA sequence: TGTGCCAGCAGCCACCTCTGGGGAGAGACCAGGGAGCTGTTTTTT.

This rearrangement joins TRBV4-2 to TRBJ2-7, with D tentatively TRBD1 or TRBD2 (5 bases each). The CDR3 has 15 amino acids. Germline V gene data show CDR1 as LGHNA and CDR2 as YNFKEQ. The germline V and J ends were trimmed by 0 bases and 5 bases, with 14 bases remaining between them. This CDR3 is CASSQDQGRTNEQYF. The DNA of the CDR3 is TGTGCCAGCAGCCAAGATCAGGGACGGACCAACGAGCAGTACTTC.